This TCR beta chain was captured by sequencing in a study of T-cell reconstitution after alpha-beta-depleted transplantation in children. This clonotype was detected only a few times. Unique molecular identifiers were built into the TCRbeta library. TCRdb passed the PCR reads through MiXCR, listing each CDR3 protein once. The table has some 600,000 distinct CDR3 sequences, under 15% seen once. The CDR3 totals 16 residues. Germline V gene data show CDR1 as LGHNA and CDR2 as YNFKEQ. The junction had 5 bases not matched to a gene; V was cut back by 1 base and J by 4 bases. Sequenced here: PBMCs, mostly from graft donor cells, sampled 360 days after TCRalphabeta/CD19-depleted stem cell transplant. The chain is built from TRBV4-2 and TRBJ1-4, with TRBD1 matching over 8 bases. The TCR originated in a male patient younger than 18 who had a stem cell transplant for acute myeloid leukemia, so the T cells may come from the graft donor. In DNA, the CDR3 is TGTGCCAGCAGCCAAGCGGGGACAGGCCTTAATGAAAAACTGTTTTTT. Protein: CASSQAGTGLNEKLFF.